The T cell receptor (beta chain) under discussion was sequenced for a study of beta chain features in type 1 diabetes. Trimming at V came to 5 bases and at J to 9 bases, leaving 11 bases not matched to a gene. Per the germline V gene, CDR1 is GTSNPN and CDR2 is SVGIG (reference sequence). The CDR3 is 13 residues long. Findings of the study overall: When Type 1 diabetes patients were examined, their TCRB CDR3s proved moderately but significantly shorter in all four CD4+ subsets.

What was sequenced were expressed TCRB transcripts, since all of the isolated RNA had been reverse transcribed. Repertoires were generated with immunoSEQ multiplex PCR, while TCRdb's copy carries only in-frame clones and drops some. The repertoire holds 400,000 or so clones, 8.5% to 10% seen once, with around 0.66% in the top ten. This clone was picked up one time. Its antigen is still unknown. This chain joins TRBV30 and TRBJ2-7; 9 nucleotides line up with TRBD2. This clonotype was obtained from a man younger than 45 with type 1 diabetes. Source material: central memory CD4+ T cells from blood. The CDR3 here is CAWWREGQSVQYF. CDR3 in DNA: TGTGCCTGGTGGCGGGAGGGCCAATCAGTGCAGTACTTC.